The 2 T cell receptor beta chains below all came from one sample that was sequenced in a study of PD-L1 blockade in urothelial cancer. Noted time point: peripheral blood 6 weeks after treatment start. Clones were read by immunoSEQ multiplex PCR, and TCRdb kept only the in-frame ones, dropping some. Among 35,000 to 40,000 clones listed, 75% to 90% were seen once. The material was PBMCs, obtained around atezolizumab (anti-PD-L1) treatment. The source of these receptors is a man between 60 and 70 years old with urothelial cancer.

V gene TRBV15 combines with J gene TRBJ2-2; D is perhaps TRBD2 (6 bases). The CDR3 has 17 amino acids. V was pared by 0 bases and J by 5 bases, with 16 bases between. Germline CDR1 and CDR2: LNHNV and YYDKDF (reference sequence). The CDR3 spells CATSRDRSSGPTGELFF. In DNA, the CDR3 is TGTGCCACCAGCAGAGATAGGTCAAGCGGGCCAACCGGGGAGCTGTTTTTT.

The CDR3 is CASSLFGGISNEKLFF. CDR3 DNA: TGCGCCAGCAGCTTGTTCGGGGGTATTTCTAATGAAAAACTGTTTTTT. V is TRBV5-1 and J is TRBJ1-4; tentative D call: TRBD1 (5 bases). Germline V lookup: CDR1 SGHRS, CDR2 YFSETQ. V was shortened by 1 base and J by 3 bases, with 13 bases between the two germline ends. The CDR3 spans 16 residues.